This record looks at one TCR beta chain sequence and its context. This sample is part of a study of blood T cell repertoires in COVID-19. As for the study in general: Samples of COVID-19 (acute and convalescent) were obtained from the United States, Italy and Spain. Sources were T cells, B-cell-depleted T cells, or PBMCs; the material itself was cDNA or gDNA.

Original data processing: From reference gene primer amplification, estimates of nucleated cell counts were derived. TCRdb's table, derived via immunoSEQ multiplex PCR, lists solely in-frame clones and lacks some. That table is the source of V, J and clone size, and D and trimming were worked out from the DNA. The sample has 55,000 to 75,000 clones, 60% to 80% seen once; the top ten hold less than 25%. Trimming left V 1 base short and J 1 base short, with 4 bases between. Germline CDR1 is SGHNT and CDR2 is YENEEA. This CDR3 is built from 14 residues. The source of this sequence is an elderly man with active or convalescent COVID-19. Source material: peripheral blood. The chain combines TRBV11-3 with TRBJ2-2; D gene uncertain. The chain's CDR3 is CASSLAGNTGELFF. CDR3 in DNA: TGTGCCAGCAGCTTAGCAGGGAACACCGGGGAGCTGTTTTTT.